The following is a TCR beta chain sequence with its context. Trimming removed 3 bases from V and 0 bases from J, with 8 bases in between. There are 14 residues in the CDR3. Germline CDR1 is KGHSH and CDR2 is LQKENI. These data are taken from a study of blood T cell repertoires in COVID-19. Looking at the study overall: Spain, Italy and the United States supplied samples that represented acute and convalescent COVID-19.

The method was immunoSEQ multiplex PCR; TCRdb's version includes in-frame clones alone and lacks a portion of them. The repertoire holds some 250,000 clones, with 65% to 85% as singletons. The sequenced material came from peripheral blood. The TCR was taken from a man in his forties with active or convalescent COVID-19. V is TRBV18 and J is TRBJ1-1; D ambiguous. Here the CDR3 reads CASSPGSVNTEAFF. In DNA, the CDR3 is TGTGCCAGCTCACCCGGGAGCGTGAACACTGAAGCTTTCTTT.